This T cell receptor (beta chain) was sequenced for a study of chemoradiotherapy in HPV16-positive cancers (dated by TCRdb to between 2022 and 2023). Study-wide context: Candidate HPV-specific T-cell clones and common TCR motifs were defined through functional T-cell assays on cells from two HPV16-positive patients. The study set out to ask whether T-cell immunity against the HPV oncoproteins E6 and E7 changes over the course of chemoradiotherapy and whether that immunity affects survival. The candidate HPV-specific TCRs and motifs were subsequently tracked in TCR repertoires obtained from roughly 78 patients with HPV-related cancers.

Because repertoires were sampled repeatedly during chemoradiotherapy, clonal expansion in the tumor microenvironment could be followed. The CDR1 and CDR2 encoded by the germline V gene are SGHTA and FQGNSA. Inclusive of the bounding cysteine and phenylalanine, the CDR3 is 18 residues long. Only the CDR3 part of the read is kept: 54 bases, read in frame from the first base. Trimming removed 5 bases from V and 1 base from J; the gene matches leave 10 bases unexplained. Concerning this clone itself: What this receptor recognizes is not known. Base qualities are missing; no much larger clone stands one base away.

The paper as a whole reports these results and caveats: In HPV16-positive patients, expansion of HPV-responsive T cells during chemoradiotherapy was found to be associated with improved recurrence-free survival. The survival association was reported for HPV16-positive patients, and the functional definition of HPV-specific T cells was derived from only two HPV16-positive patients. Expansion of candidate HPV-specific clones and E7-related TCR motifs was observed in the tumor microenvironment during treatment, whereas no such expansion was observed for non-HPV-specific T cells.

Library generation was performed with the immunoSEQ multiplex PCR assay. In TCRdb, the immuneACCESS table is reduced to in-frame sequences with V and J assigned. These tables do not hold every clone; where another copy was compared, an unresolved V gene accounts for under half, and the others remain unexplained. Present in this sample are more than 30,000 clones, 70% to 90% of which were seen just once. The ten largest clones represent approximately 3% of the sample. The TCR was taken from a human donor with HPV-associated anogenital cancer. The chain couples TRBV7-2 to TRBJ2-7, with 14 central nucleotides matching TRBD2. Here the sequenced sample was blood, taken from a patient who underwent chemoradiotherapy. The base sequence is TGTGCCAGCAGCCGCACCGGGACTAGCGGGGGCCGTTCCTACGAGCAGTACTTC. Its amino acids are CASSRTGTSGGRSYEQYF.